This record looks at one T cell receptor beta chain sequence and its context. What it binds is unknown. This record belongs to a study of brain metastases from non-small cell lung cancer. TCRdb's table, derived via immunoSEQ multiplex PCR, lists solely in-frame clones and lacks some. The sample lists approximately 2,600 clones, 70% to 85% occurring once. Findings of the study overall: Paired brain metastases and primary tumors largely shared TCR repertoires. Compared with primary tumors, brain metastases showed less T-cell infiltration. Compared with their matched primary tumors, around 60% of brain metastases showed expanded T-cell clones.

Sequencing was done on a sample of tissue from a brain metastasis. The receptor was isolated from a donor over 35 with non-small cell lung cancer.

The CDR3 loop is CASSRSGMGTYEQYF. CDR3 sequence (DNA): TGCGCCAGCAGCCGTAGCGGGATGGGGACCTACGAGCAGTACTTC. This chain joins TRBV4-3 and TRBJ2-7; 8 bases line up with TRBD2. CDR3 size: 15 residues. The trim removed 4 bases at V and 2 bases at J, leaving 7 bases unmatched. The germline V gene encodes CDR1 LGHNA and CDR2 YSLEER.